The 20 T cell receptor beta chains below all came from one sample that was sequenced in a study of blood T cell repertoires in COVID-19. Sequenced by immunoSEQ multiplex PCR; TCRdb stores in-frame clones only, minus some. The data contain approximately 160,000 clones, about three quarters of them singletons. The sample comprised peripheral blood. The origin of the receptors is a man aged 60-69 years with acute or convalescent COVID-19.

The genes are TRBV5-6 and TRBJ1-6, with D tentatively TRBD1 (5 bases). Per germline, CDR1 SGHDT and CDR2 YYEEEE. This CDR3 is built from 16 residues. The ends were cut back, 1 base at V and 7 bases at J, with 15 bases in the middle. The CDR3, as DNA: TGTGCCAGCAGCTTGTACGGGGGAGACGGGAATTCACCCCTCCACTTT. It translates to CASSLYGGDGNSPLHF.

The rearrangement links TRBV18 to TRBJ1-2; 7 bases map to TRBD1. The CDR3 sequence is 15 residues long. J lost 4 bases, V lost 3 bases, and 8 bases had no gene match. Germline V gene lookup returns CDR1 KGHSH and CDR2 LQKENI. The CDR3 region is CASSPLAAGGYGYTF. The CDR3 DNA sequence: TGTGCCAGCTCACCCCTAGCTGCAGGGGGCTATGGCTACACCTTC.

This sequence joins TRBV7-3 and TRBJ2-1; D unresolved. The CDR3 is 13 residues long. Looked up from germline, CDR1 is SGHTA and CDR2 is FQGTGA. Between the trimmed V and J ends, which lost 4 bases and 3 bases, there was a span of 7 bases. The CDR3 region is CASSSDIYNEQFF. DNA of the CDR3: TGTGCCAGCAGCTCCGACATCTACAATGAGCAGTTCTTC.

The V call is TRBV24-1, the J call TRBJ2-1, with 8 bases matching TRBD2. With 3 bases clipped from V and 1 base from J, the junction kept 4 bases outside the gene matches. The CDR3 extends over 16 amino acids. The V gene's germline CDR1 is KGHDR and CDR2 SFDVKD. This chain's CDR3 is CATSDVIAGSYNEQFF. CDR3 bases: TGTGCCACCAGTGATGTGATAGCGGGGTCCTACAATGAGCAGTTCTTC.

The rearrangement links TRBV2 to TRBJ2-5; 9 nucleotides agree with TRBD1. Per germline, CDR1 SNHLY and CDR2 FYNNEI. V shed 2 bases and J 5 bases; nucleotides not matched to a gene: 3. This CDR3 comprises 14 residues. CDR3 coding DNA: TGTGCCAGCAGTGAACGAGGGACAGGGGAGACCCAGTACTTC. Amino acid sequence: CASSERGTGETQYF. The variable domain in full, completed from reference TRBV2 and TRBJ2-5, reads EPEVTQTPSHQVTQMGQEVILRCVPISNHLYFYWYRQILGQKVEFLVSFYNNEISEKSEIFDDQFSVERPDGSNFTLKIRSTKLEDSAMYFCASSERGTGETQYFGPGTRLLVL.

This chain links TRBV7-2 with TRBJ2-5, with TRBD2 matching 12 bases. The CDR3 length is 15 residues. Germline values: CDR1 SGHTA, CDR2 FQGNSA. V was clipped by 5 bases and J by 4 bases; unmatched bases: 5. The CDR3 sequence is CASSQLTSGGETQYF. The CDR3 DNA follows: TGTGCCAGCAGCCAACTGACTAGCGGGGGAGAGACCCAGTACTTC.

The chain has TRBV3-1 (or the pseudogene TRBV3-2) and TRBJ2-1; possible D gene TRBD1, 5 bases. The CDR3 is made up of 16 amino acids. CDR1 and CDR2 from the germline V gene are LGHDT and YNNKEL (reference sequence). Trimming cost V 0 bases and J 7 bases, with 16 bases left between them. For the CDR3, the DNA is TGTGCCAGCAGCCAAGAATCGATGAGAAGGGGTAATGAGCAGTTCTTC. It encodes CASSQESMRRGNEQFF.

The CDR3 DNA follows: TGTGCCAGCAGTTACTCAGAGGATGTGAACACTGAAGCTTTCTTT. Protein product: CASSYSEDVNTEAFF. This chain links TRBV6-5 with TRBJ1-1; D is unclear. The CDR3 runs to 15 residues. Germline V lookup: CDR1 MNHEY, CDR2 SVGAGI. Between the trimmed V and J ends, which lost 0 bases and 0 bases, there was a span of 8 bases.

This sequence joins TRBV5-8 and TRBJ2-3; D is undetermined. Germline lookup yields CDR1 SGHTS and CDR2 YDEGEE. V dropped 4 bases and J dropped 1 base, with 16 bases sitting between them. This CDR3 has 16 amino acids. Written as DNA, the CDR3 is TGTGCCAGCAGCCTGGGCCAACTCCTCGGCACAGATACGCAGTATTTT. It specifies CASSLGQLLGTDTQYF.

The chain employs TRBV6-1 and TRBJ2-1, with a tentative D call TRBD1 (6 bases). There are 16 residues in the CDR3. Trimming cost V 4 bases and J 1 base, with 14 bases left between them. Germline lookup yields CDR1 MNHNS and CDR2 SASEGT. The chain's CDR3 is CASSAYSGQSYNEQFF. CDR3 nucleotides: TGTGCCAGCAGTGCTTACTCTGGACAGTCCTACAATGAGCAGTTCTTC.

A few counts support this clone. The rearrangement links TRBV28 to TRBJ2-3; TRBD1 matches at 12 bases. The CDR3 is 16 amino acids. J lost 5 bases, V lost 5 bases, and 8 bases had no gene match. CDR1 and CDR2 from the germline V gene are MDHEN and SYDVKM. The CDR3 DNA follows: TGTGCCAGCAGTCCTTGGGACAGGGGGCCCGGAGATACGCAGTATTTT. It specifies CASSPWDRGPGDTQYF.

The chain is built from TRBV30 and TRBJ2-3, with 7 bases lining up with TRBD1. The germline CDR1 and CDR2 sequences are GTSNPN and SVGIG (reference sequence). The CDR3 totals 14 residues. V was clipped by 5 bases and J by 5 bases; unmatched bases: 10. The CDR3 loop is CAWSMTGLRDTQYF. The CDR3 bases are TGTGCCTGGTCAATGACAGGGCTGAGAGATACGCAGTATTTT.

The V gene is TRBV3-1 (or the pseudogene TRBV3-2), the J gene TRBJ2-5; TRBD2 is a possible D gene (6 bases). CDR1 LGHDT and CDR2 YNNKEL come from the germline V gene (reference sequence). With 4 bases removed from V and 5 bases from J, the gap between germline ends came to 8 bases. The CDR3 loop spans 12 amino acids. The DNA for the CDR3 is TGTGCCAGCAGCCCCCGGGGGGAGACCCAGTACTTC. Translated: CASSPRGETQYF.

The chain recombines TRBV9 with TRBJ2-1; a weak D match, TRBD2 (6 bases). The V gene lost 1 base and the J gene lost 0 bases, with 17 bases spanning the gap. The germline CDR1 and CDR2 sequences are SGDLS and YYNGEE. There are 18 residues in the CDR3. The CDR3 spells CASSVSMLAADSYNEQFF. CDR3 nucleotides: TGTGCCAGCAGCGTATCCATGTTAGCGGCCGACTCCTACAATGAGCAGTTCTTC.

This clone was seen a handful of times. The chain links TRBV5-4 to TRBJ1-1, with D perhaps matching TRBD1 (6 bases). Germline V gives CDR1 SGHNT, CDR2 YYREEE (reference sequence). V lost 4 bases, J lost 3 bases, and 13 bases lay in between. The CDR3 covers 14 residues. The CDR3 loop reads CASSNRGGHTEAFF. In DNA, the CDR3 is TGTGCCAGCAGCAACCGAGGGGGTCACACTGAAGCTTTCTTT.

The chain carries TRBV11-2 and TRBJ1-3; D ambiguous. V dropped 5 bases and J dropped 3 bases, with 14 bases sitting between them. The CDR3 length is 15 residues. The V gene's germline CDR1 is SGHAT and CDR2 FQNNGV. In DNA, the CDR3 is TGTGCCAGCAGCACCCAGACCGGGAGTGGAAACACCATATATTTT. This encodes CASSTQTGSGNTIYF.

The gene calls are TRBV5-1 and TRBJ2-1, with a possible D match to TRBD1 (6 bases). Germline CDR1 and CDR2: SGHRS and YFSETQ. The CDR3 is 13 amino acids. Trimming pared 4 bases from V and 9 bases from J, leaving 14 bases between. DNA of the CDR3: TGCGCCAGCAGCCAGGTGACAGGAATTGAGCAGTTCTTC. This encodes CASSQVTGIEQFF.

A single count supports this clone. The chain combines TRBV6-2 or TRBV6-3 with TRBJ2-1; 8 nucleotides align to TRBD1. There are 15 residues in the CDR3. Germline CDR1 is MNHEY and CDR2 is SVGEGT. Unmatched junction bases numbered 11, after V lost 7 bases and J lost 6 bases. DNA for the CDR3: TGTGCCAGCACCCCCTGGGACAGGAGGGGCAATGAGCAGTTCTTC. The encoded protein is CASTPWDRRGNEQFF.

The chain uses TRBV5-1 and TRBJ1-3, with 7 bases that match TRBD1. Losses at the gene ends were 5 bases for V and 3 bases for J; bases not matched to a gene: 8. The germline V gene has CDR1 SGHRS and CDR2 YFSETQ. This CDR3 comprises 15 residues. Written as DNA, the CDR3 is TGCGCCAGCAGTCCAATTGGGACAGTTGGAAACACCATATATTTT. This sequence encodes CASSPIGTVGNTIYF.

The chain has TRBV6-6 and TRBJ1-5; D is possibly TRBD1 (5 bases). The V and J ends lost 2 bases and 3 bases respectively, with 8 bases between them. CDR1 MNHNY and CDR2 SVGAGI come from the germline V gene (reference sequence). The CDR3 length is 14 residues. The CDR3 coding sequence is TGTGCCAGCAGTTACGACAGCTACAATCAGCCCCAGCATTTT. Translated, it gives CASSYDSYNQPQHF.